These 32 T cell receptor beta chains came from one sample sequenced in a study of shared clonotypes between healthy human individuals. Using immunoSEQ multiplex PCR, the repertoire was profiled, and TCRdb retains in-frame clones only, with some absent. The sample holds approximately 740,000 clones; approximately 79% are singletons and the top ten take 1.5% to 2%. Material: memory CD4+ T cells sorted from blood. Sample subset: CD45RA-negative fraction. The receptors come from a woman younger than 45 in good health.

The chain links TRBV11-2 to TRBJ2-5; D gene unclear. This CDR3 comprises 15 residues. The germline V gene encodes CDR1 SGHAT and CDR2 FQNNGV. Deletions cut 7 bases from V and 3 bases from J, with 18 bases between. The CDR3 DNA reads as TGTGCCAGCATCAGGTTTGGTGGTCGCGAAGAGACCCAGTACTTC. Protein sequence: CASIRFGGREETQYF. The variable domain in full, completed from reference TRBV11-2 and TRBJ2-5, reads EAGVAQSPRYKIIEKRQSVAFWCNPISGHATLYWYQQILGQGPKLLIQFQNNGVVDDSQLPKDRFSAERLKGVDSTLKIQPAKLEDSAVYLCASIRFGGREETQYFGPGTRLLVL.

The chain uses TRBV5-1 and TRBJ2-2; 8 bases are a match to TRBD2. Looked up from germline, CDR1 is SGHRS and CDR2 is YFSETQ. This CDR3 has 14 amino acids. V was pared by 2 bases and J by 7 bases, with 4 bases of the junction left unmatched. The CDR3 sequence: CASSLAGADGELFF. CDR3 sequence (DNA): TGCGCCAGCAGCTTAGCGGGGGCGGACGGGGAGCTGTTTTTT.

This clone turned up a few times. CDR3 sequence reads: CASSLGLGETQYF. The CDR3 DNA follows: TGTGCCAGCAGTTTAGGGTTAGGAGAGACCCAGTACTTC. V and J are TRBV2 and TRBJ2-5; D gene ambiguous. The CDR3 covers 13 residues. V was clipped by 5 bases and J by 4 bases, with 11 bases between them. From germline, CDR1 is SNHLY and CDR2 FYNNEI.

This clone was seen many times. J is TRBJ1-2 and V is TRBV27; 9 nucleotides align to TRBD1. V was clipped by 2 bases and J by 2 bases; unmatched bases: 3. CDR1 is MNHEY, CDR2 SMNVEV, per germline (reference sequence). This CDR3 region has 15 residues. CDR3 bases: TGTGCCAGCAGTTTAATAACAGGGGGCAACTATGGCTACACCTTC. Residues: CASSLITGGNYGYTF.

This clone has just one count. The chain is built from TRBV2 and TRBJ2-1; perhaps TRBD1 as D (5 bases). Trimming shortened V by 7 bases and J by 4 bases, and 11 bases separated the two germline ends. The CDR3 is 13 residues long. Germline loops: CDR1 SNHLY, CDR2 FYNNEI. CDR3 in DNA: TGTGCCAGCACCAGGGTGGCGTACAATGAGCAGTTCTTC. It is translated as CASTRVAYNEQFF.

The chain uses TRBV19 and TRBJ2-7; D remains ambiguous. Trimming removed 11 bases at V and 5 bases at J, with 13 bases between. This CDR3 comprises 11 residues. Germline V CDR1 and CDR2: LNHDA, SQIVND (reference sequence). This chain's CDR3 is CAVGRRNEQYF. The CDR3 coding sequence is TGTGCCGTAGGTCGACGGAACGAGCAGTACTTC.

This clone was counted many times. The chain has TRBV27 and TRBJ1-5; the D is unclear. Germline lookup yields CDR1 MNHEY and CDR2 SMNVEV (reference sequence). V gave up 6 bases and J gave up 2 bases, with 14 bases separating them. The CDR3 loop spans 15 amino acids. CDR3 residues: CASSPEFGGNQPQHF. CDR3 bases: TGTGCCAGCAGCCCGGAGTTCGGCGGCAATCAGCCCCAGCATTTT.

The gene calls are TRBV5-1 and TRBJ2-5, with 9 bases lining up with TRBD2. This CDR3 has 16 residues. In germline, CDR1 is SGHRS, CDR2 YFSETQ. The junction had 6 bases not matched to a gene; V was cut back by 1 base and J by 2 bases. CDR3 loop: CASSLLTSGYQETQYF. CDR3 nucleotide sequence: TGCGCCAGCAGCTTGTTGACTAGCGGTTATCAAGAGACCCAGTACTTC.

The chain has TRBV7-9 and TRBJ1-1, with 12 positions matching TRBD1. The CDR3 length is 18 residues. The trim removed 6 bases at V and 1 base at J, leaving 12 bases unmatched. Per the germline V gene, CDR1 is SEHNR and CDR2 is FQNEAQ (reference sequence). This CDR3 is CASRRGTGGLRRNTEAFF. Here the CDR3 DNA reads TGTGCCAGCAGACGTGGGACAGGGGGCCTCAGGAGGAACACTGAAGCTTTCTTT.

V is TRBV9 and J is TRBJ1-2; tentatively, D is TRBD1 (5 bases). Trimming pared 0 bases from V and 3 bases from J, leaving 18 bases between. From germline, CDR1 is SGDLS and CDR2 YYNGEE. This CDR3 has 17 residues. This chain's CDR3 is CASSVGAGYSPHYGYTF. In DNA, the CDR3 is TGTGCCAGCAGCGTAGGGGCAGGGTATTCCCCCCACTATGGCTACACCTTC.

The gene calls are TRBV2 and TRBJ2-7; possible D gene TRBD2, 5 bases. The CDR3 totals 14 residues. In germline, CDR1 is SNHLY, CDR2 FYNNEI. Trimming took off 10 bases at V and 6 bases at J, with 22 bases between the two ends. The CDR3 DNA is TGTGCCACCTCTGCTGGCCTAGCAGCTACCGAGCAGTACTTC. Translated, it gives CATSAGLAATEQYF.

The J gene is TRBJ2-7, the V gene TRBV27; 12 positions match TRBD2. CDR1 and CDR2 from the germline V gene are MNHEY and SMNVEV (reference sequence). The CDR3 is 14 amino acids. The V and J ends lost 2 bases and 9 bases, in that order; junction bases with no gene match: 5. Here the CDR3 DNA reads TGTGCCAGCAGTTTAGAGACTAGCGGGAGCCCGCAGTACTTC. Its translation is CASSLETSGSPQYF.

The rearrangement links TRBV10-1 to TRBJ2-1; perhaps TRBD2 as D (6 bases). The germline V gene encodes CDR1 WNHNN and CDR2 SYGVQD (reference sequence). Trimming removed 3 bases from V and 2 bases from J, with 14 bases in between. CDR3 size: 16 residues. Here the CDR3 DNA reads TGCGCCAGCAGTGATCCGGGGGTCGGGCCCTACAATGAGCAGTTCTTC. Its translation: CASSDPGVGPYNEQFF.

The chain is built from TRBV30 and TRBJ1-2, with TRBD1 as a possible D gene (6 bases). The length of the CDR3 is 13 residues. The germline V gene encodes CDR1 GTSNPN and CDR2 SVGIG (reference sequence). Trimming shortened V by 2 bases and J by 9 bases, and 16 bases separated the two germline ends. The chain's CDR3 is CAWSSSRQARYTF. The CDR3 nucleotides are TGTGCCTGGAGTTCTTCCAGACAGGCCCGCTACACCTTC.

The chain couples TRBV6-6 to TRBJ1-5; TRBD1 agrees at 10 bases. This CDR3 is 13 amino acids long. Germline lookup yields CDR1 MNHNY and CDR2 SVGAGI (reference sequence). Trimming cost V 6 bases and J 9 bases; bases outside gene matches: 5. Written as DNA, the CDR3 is TGTGCCAGCAGCTGGGACAGGGGAGGGCCCCAGCATTTT. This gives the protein CASSWDRGGPQHF.

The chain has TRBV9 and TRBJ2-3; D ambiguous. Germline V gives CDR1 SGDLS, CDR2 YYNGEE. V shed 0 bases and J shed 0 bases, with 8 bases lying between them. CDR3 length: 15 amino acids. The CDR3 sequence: CASSVGATSTDTQYF. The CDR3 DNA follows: TGTGCCAGCAGCGTAGGAGCGACTAGCACAGATACGCAGTATTTT.

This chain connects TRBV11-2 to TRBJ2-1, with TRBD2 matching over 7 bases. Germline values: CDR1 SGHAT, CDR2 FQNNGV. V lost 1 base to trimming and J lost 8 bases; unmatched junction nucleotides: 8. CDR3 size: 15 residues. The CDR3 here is CASSLAGGGWDEQFF. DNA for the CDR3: TGTGCCAGCAGCTTAGCGGGAGGAGGTTGGGATGAGCAGTTCTTC.

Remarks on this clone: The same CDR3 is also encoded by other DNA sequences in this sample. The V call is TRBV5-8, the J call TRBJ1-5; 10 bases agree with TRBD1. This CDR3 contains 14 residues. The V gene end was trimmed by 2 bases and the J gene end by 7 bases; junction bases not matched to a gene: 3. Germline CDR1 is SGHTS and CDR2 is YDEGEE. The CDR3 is CASSLGTGDQPQHF. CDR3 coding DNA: TGTGCCAGCAGCTTAGGGACAGGGGACCAGCCCCAGCATTTT.

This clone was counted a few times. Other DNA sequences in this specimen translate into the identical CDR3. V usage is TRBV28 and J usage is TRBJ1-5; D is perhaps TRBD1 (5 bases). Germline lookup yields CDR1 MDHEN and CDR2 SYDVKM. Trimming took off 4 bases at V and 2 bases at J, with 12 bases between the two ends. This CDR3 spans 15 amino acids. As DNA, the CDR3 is TGTGCCAGCAGTTCTCCTGGGGGTGGCAATCAGCCCCAGCATTTT. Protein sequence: CASSSPGGGNQPQHF.

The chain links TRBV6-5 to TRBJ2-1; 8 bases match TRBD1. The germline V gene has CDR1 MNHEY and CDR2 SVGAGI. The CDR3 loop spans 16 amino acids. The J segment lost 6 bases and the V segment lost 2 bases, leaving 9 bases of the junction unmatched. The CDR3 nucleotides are TGTGCCAGCAGTTACGTAGGGGACAGGACGGGCAATGAGCAGTTCTTC. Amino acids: CASSYVGDRTGNEQFF.

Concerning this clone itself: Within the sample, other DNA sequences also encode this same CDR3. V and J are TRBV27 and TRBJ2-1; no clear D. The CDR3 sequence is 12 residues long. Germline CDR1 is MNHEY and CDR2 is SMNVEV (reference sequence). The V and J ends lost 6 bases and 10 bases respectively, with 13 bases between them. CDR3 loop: CASRRLAGEQFF. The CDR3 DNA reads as TGTGCCAGCAGACGATTAGCAGGCGAGCAGTTCTTC.

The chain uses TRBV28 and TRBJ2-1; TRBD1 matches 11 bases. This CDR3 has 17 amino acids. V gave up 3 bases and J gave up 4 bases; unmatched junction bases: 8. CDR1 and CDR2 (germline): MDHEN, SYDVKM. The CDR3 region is CASSFGFGTGGYNEQFF. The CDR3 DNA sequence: TGTGCCAGCAGTTTCGGTTTCGGGACAGGGGGATACAATGAGCAGTTCTTC. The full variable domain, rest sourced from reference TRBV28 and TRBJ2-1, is DVKVTQSSRYLVKRTGEKVFLECVQDMDHENMFWYRQDPGLGLRLIYFSYDVKMKEKGDIPEGYSVSREKKERFSLILESASTNQTSMYLCASSFGFGTGGYNEQFFGPGTRLTVL.

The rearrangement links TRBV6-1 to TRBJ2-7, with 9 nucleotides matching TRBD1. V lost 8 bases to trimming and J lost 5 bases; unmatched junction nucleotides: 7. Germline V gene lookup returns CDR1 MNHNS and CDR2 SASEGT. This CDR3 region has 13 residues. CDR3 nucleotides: TGTGCCAGCCGGGACAGGGATGTCCACGAGCAGTACTTC. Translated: CASRDRDVHEQYF.

CDR3: CASSLGEGETQYF. The CDR3 DNA sequence: TGTGCCAGCAGCCTAGGGGAGGGGGAGACCCAGTACTTC. The J gene is TRBJ2-5, the V gene TRBV5-4; TRBD2 matches 7 bases. V dropped 4 bases and J dropped 5; count of bases not matched to a gene: 5. The CDR3 consists of 13 residues. From germline, CDR1 is SGHNT and CDR2 YYREEE (reference sequence).

Here the CDR3 DNA reads TGCAGCGCCAATGGGGACAGGGGCTTGTACGAGCAGTACTTC. This codes for CSANGDRGLYEQYF. This rearrangement joins TRBV29-1 to TRBJ2-5, with TRBD1 matching over 10 bases. TRBJ2-7 explains the end of the DNA better; the J call may be wrong. The CDR3 runs to 14 residues. CDR1 SQVTM and CDR2 ANQGSEA come from the germline V gene.

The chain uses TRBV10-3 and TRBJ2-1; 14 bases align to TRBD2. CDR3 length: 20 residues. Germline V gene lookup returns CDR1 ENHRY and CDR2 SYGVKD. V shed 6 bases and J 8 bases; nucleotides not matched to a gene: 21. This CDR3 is CAIRTSPGLAGVSPTDEQFF. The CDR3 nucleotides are TGTGCCATCAGGACCTCCCCGGGACTAGCGGGAGTATCCCCTACCGATGAGCAGTTCTTC.

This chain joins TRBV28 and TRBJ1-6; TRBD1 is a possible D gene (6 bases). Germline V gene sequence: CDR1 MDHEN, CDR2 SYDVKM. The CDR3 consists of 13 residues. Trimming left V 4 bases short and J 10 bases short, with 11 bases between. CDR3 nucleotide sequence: TGTGCCAGCAGTTCGCGACAGGTATCACCCCTCCACTTT. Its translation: CASSSRQVSPLHF.

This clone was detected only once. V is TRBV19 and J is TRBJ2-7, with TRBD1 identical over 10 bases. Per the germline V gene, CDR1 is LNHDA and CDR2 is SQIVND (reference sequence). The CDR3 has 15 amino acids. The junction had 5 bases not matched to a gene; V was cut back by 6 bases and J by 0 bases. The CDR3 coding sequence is TGTGCCAGTAGACCTCGGACAGGGGGCTCCTACGAGCAGTACTTC. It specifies CASRPRTGGSYEQYF.

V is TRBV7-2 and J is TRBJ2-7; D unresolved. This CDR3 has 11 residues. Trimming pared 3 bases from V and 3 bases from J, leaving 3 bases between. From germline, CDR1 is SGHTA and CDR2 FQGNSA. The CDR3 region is CASSFNYEQYF. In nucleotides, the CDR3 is TGTGCCAGCAGCTTTAACTACGAGCAGTACTTC.

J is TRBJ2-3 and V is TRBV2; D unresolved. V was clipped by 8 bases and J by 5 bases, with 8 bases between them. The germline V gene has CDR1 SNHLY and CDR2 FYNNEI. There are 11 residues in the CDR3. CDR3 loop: CASAAGDTQYF. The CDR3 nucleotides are TGTGCCAGCGCGGCTGGAGATACGCAGTATTTT.

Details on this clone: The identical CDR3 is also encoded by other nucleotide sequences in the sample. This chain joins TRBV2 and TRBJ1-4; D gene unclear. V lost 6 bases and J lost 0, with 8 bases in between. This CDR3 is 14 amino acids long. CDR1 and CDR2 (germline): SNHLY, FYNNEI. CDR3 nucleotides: TGTGCCAGCAGGGCCGAGGCAACTAATGAAAAACTGTTTTTT. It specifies CASRAEATNEKLFF. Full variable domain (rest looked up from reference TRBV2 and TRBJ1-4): EPEVTQTPSHQVTQMGQEVILRCVPISNHLYFYWYRQILGQKVEFLVSFYNNEISEKSEIFDDQFSVERPDGSNFTLKIRSTKLEDSAMYFCASRAEATNEKLFFGSGTQLSVL.

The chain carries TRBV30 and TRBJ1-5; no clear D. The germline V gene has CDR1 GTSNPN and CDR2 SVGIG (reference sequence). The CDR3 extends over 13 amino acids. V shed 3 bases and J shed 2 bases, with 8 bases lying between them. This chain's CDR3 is CAWRRAGNQPQHF. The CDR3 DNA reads TGTGCCTGGAGACGCGCGGGCAATCAGCCCCAGCATTTT.